The sequence of this TCR beta chain was determined in a study of T cells in localized non-small cell lung cancer. On this clone: Its target is not known.

CDR1 is MNHGY, CDR2 SAAAGT, per germline. V lost 11 bases to trimming and J lost 5 bases, with 13 bases between them. The CDR3 runs to 12 residues. Overall study findings and caveats: The appearance of a median roughly 53 of the top 100 tumor clones was seen in adjacent lung. Uninvolved adjacent lung, not tumor, had the highest T cell clonality.

Some clones are missing from TCRdb's copy, which holds only in-frame ones; the method was immunoSEQ multiplex PCR. This sample has approximately 1,600 clones, with 20% to 25% found just once. The sequence derives from a male donor older than 55 with stage I lung adenocarcinoma. The chain recombines TRBV6-8 with TRBJ2-1; D unclear. The sequenced sample was lung tumor tissue, obtained before any cancer treatment. The CDR3 reads CAARQPNNEQFF. The CDR3 DNA reads TGTGCCGCGCGCCAGCCCAACAATGAGCAGTTCTTC.